This T cell receptor (beta chain) derives from a study of blood T cell repertoires in COVID-19. The CDR3 consists of 14 residues. Unmatched junction bases numbered 12, after V lost 6 bases and J lost 7 bases. Germline V gene data show CDR1 as GTSNPN and CDR2 as SVGIG (reference sequence). Some clones are missing from TCRdb's copy, which holds only in-frame ones; the method was immunoSEQ multiplex PCR. The sample consists of roughly 280,000 clones, approximately 90% of them appearing once. This sequence joins TRBV30 and TRBJ1-2; 9 bases are a match to TRBD1. Sequencing used PBMCs or T cells enriched from blood (not recorded which). This TCR was sampled from a young woman who had recovered from COVID-19. CDR3 sequence reads: CACPGTGRIGGYTF. CDR3 in DNA: TGTGCCTGCCCAGGGACAGGGCGAATCGGTGGCTACACCTTC. The full variable domain, its missing parts supplied by reference TRBV30 and TRBJ1-2, is SQTIHQWPATLVQPVGSPLSLECTVEGTSNPNLYWYRQAAGRGLQLLFYSVGIGQISSEVPQNLSASRPQDRQFILSSKKLLLSDSGFYLCACPGTGRIGGYTFGSGTRLTVV.